This T cell receptor (beta chain) was found in a study of memory CD4+ T cells and cytomegalovirus serostatus. Study-wide points: CD4+ memory repertoires contained 67 of 164 reported CMV TCRbeta sequences. A US-trained random forest predicted CMV serostatus with median AUC around 0.9. The CMV-associated TCR signature appears largely within the CD4+ memory repertoire.

The CDR3 is 15 amino acids. Per germline, CDR1 MDHEN and CDR2 SYDVKM. The V end lost 4 bases, the J end lost 0 bases, and 10 bases lay between the germline ends. The data were produced by immunoSEQ multiplex PCR, yet TCRdb's version contains in-frame clones alone and is incomplete. The sample lists some 48,000 clones, roughly three quarters occurring once. Single viable CD3+CD4+CD8-CD45RO+ cells were sorted as the memory CD4+ T cells. Donors' CMV status reflects serum IgG against pp150, pp28, p38, p52. Concerning this clone itself: Its antigen is currently unknown.

Sequencing used memory CD4+ T cells from blood. This chain uses TRBV28 with TRBJ1-5; D is possibly TRBD1 (6 bases). The TCR sequence derives from an adult in good health and CMV-seronegative. DNA of the CDR3: TGTGCCAGCAGTTCCCCGACAGGTAGCAATCAGCCCCAGCATTTT. Protein product: CASSSPTGSNQPQHF. Using reference TRBV28 and TRBJ1-5 for the parts outside the CDR3, the full variable domain is DVKVTQSSRYLVKRTGEKVFLECVQDMDHENMFWYRQDPGLGLRLIYFSYDVKMKEKGDIPEGYSVSREKKERFSLILESASTNQTSMYLCASSSPTGSNQPQHFGDGTRLSIL.